These 5 T cell receptor beta chains share one sample of origin, sequenced in a study of CD8+CD57+ T cells in acquired aplastic anemia. It was patients with CD8+CD57+ cell expansion by flow cytometry who were chosen for sequencing. Profiling that covered TCR beta VDJ and CDR3 relied on genomic DNA as its template. TCRdb re-analysed the reads in MiXCR, keeping a single row per CDR3 protein. The sample shows fewer than 300,000 distinct CDR3 sequences, roughly 80% of them seen only once. Sequenced sample: sorted CD4+, CD8+, or CD8+CD57+ T cells (not recorded which) from PBMCs. These receptor sequences come from a human donor with aplastic anemia.

The rearrangement joins TRBV2 to TRBJ1-1; D is uncertain. This CDR3 has 15 residues. Germline CDR1 SNHLY, CDR2 FYNNEI. The V gene lost 6 bases and the J gene lost 5 bases, with 19 bases spanning the gap. The CDR3 DNA reads TGTGCCAGCAGCTTAGGTCGGATAGGTGAGACTGAAGCTTTCTTT. It is translated as CASSLGRIGETEAFF.

The chain recombines TRBV29-1 with TRBJ2-1, with TRBD2 identical over 7 bases. The CDR3 loop spans 13 amino acids. The V gene's germline CDR1 is SQVTM and CDR2 ANQGSEA. After removal of 7 bases from V and 5 bases from J, the junction contained 8 bases not matched to a gene. CDR3 sequence (DNA): TGCAGCGGGACTAGATATCACCACAATGAGCAGTTCTTC. Translated, it gives CSGTRYHHNEQFF.

The V gene is TRBV7-9, the J gene TRBJ2-5, with TRBD2 matching 10 bases. CDR1 and CDR2 (germline): SEHNR, FQNEAQ (reference sequence). V was clipped by 3 bases and J by 12 bases; unmatched bases: 13. This CDR3 has 15 amino acids. The CDR3 nucleotides are TGTGCCAGCAGCTTTCAAAGCAGCGGGGGGGGCGCTGAGTACTTC. Protein sequence: CASSFQSSGGGAEYF. The whole variable domain, remainder taken from reference TRBV7-9 and TRBJ2-5, is DTGVSQNPRHKITKRGQNVTFRCDPISEHNRLYWYRQTLGQGPEFLTYFQNEAQLEKSRLLSDRFSAERPKGSFSTLEIQRTEQGDSAMYLCASSFQSSGGGAEYFGPGTRLLVL.

The J gene is TRBJ2-5, the V gene TRBV7-9; D is possibly TRBD2 (7 bases). CDR1 and CDR2 from the germline V gene are SEHNR and FQNEAQ (reference sequence). The CDR3 has 16 residues. Trimming left V 1 base short and J 11 bases short, with 23 bases between. The CDR3 loop reads CASSLGGGGTQDFQYF. DNA of the CDR3: TGTGCCAGCAGCTTAGGAGGGGGAGGGACGCAGGATTTTCAGTACTTC.

This sequence joins TRBV2 and TRBJ2-5, with D perhaps TRBD1 or TRBD2 (6 bases each). V gave up 8 bases and J gave up 13 bases, with 38 bases separating them. Germline-derived CDR1 and CDR2 are SNHLY and FYNNEI. The CDR3 runs 18 residues. In DNA form, the CDR3 reads TGTGCCAGCGGGGACGGGGGCACAGTTACGCAGTATTTTAACCCAGGGTACTTC. It yields the protein CASGDGGTVTQYFNPGYF.